Below are 19 T cell receptor beta chains sequenced from a single sample in a study of blood T cell repertoires in COVID-19. Only in-frame clones appear in the TCRdb table, and some are missing; sequencing was by immunoSEQ multiplex PCR. The sample includes about 93,000 clones, around 88% of them seen just once. Sequences were obtained from peripheral blood. These receptors were collected from a woman of 80 years or more with acute or convalescent COVID-19.

The chain carries TRBV6-6 and TRBJ2-7; TRBD2 is a possible D gene (6 bases). V was clipped by 6 bases and J by 2 bases, with 14 bases between them. The CDR3 is 14 amino acids. CDR1 is MNHNY, CDR2 SVGAGI, per germline (reference sequence). The CDR3 nucleotides read TGTGCCAGCAGGCCCAATGGGGGGACCTACGAGCAGTACTTC. It encodes CASRPNGGTYEQYF.

The chain combines TRBV5-4 with TRBJ1-1; D is unresolved. The ends were cut back, 4 bases at V and 0 bases at J, with 10 bases in the middle. This CDR3 is built from 14 residues. The germline V gene encodes CDR1 SGHNT and CDR2 YYREEE (reference sequence). This CDR3 is CASSPTTLNTEAFF. CDR3 sequence (DNA): TGTGCCAGCAGCCCGACAACTTTGAACACTGAAGCTTTCTTT.

This chain links TRBV6-6 with TRBJ1-5; 9 bases match TRBD1. Losses at the gene ends were 6 bases for V and 1 base for J; bases not matched to a gene: 7. CDR3 size: 16 residues. Germline assignment: CDR1 MNHNY and CDR2 SVGAGI (reference sequence). The CDR3 DNA is TGTGCCAGCAGCACCCGACAGGGGGTAAGCAATCAGCCCCAGCATTTT. Translation: CASSTRQGVSNQPQHF.

The V call is TRBV11-2, the J call TRBJ1-1; possible D gene TRBD1, 6 bases. CDR3 length: 15 residues. Looked up from germline, CDR1 is SGHAT and CDR2 is FQNNGV. V dropped 5 bases and J dropped 4 bases, with 17 bases sitting between them. This chain's CDR3 is CASSLSMAGATEAFF. CDR3 bases: TGTGCCAGCAGCCTCTCCATGGCAGGGGCCACTGAAGCTTTCTTT.

This chain connects TRBV28 to TRBJ1-5; the match to TRBD1 covers 8 bases. Germline values: CDR1 MDHEN, CDR2 SYDVKM. CDR3 length equals 12 residues. V lost 10 bases and J lost 9; bases outside the gene matches: 8. The CDR3 here is CATLTGEVPQHF. CDR3 DNA: TGTGCCACCCTGACAGGGGAAGTGCCCCAGCATTTT. The full variable domain, in which reference TRBV28 and TRBJ1-5 provide the parts outside the CDR3, is DVKVTQSSRYLVKRTGEKVFLECVQDMDHENMFWYRQDPGLGLRLIYFSYDVKMKEKGDIPEGYSVSREKKERFSLILESASTNQTSMYLCATLTGEVPQHFGDGTRLSIL.

This chain uses TRBV28 with TRBJ1-2, with 7 bases aligning to TRBD1. This CDR3 spans 15 amino acids. J lost 5 bases, V lost 6 bases, and 12 bases had no gene match. Germline V gene data show CDR1 as MDHEN and CDR2 as SYDVKM. The CDR3 spells CASRPVARGWYGYTF. The CDR3 region has the DNA TGTGCCAGCAGACCGGTGGCCAGGGGGTGGTATGGCTACACCTTC.

This chain connects TRBV11-2 to TRBJ1-1; D uncertain. CDR1 SGHAT and CDR2 FQNNGV come from the germline V gene. V dropped 4 bases and J dropped 0 bases, with 9 bases sitting between them. CDR3 length: 14 residues. The CDR3 reads CASSSGVMNTEAFF. The CDR3 DNA sequence: TGTGCCAGCAGCTCGGGAGTTATGAACACTGAAGCTTTCTTT.

The CDR3 nucleotides read TGTGCCACCAGTGCTCTAGGCGGCCACAATGAGCAGTTCTTC. Protein: CATSALGGHNEQFF. This sequence joins TRBV24-1 and TRBJ2-1; D not resolved. The V end lost 5 bases, the J end lost 5 bases, and 12 bases lay between the germline ends. Germline assignment: CDR1 KGHDR and CDR2 SFDVKD. This CDR3 region has 14 residues.

The chain's CDR3 is CASSERQGNNSPLHF. CDR3 nucleotide sequence: TGTGCCAGCAGCGAACGGCAGGGGAATAATTCACCCCTCCACTTT. The chain employs TRBV2 and TRBJ1-6; D is perhaps TRBD1 (6 bases). This CDR3 has 15 residues. Looked up from germline, CDR1 is SNHLY and CDR2 is FYNNEI. V was cut by 6 bases and J by 5 bases, with 14 bases left in between.

The CDR3 sequence: CASRPLSGEQYF. The CDR3 bases are TGTGCCAGTAGACCTCTTTCGGGGGAGCAGTACTTC. The V and J genes are TRBV19 and TRBJ2-7, with a weak D call TRBD2 (5 bases). Germline V gene lookup returns CDR1 LNHDA and CDR2 SQIVND (reference sequence). The CDR3 contains 12 residues. The V end lost 6 bases, the J end lost 7 bases, and 13 bases lay between the germline ends.

The chain has TRBV19 and TRBJ1-2, with TRBD1 matching 8 bases. From germline, CDR1 is LNHDA and CDR2 SQIVND (reference sequence). The CDR3 sequence is 14 residues long. V shed 3 bases and J 4 bases; nucleotides not matched to a gene: 4. CDR3 in amino acids: CASSMTGDTYGYTF. For the CDR3, the DNA is TGTGCCAGTAGTATGACAGGGGATACCTATGGCTACACCTTC.

The chain is built from TRBV3-1 (or the pseudogene TRBV3-2) and TRBJ1-1, with TRBD1 as a possible D gene (5 bases). Germline V gene lookup returns CDR1 LGHDT and CDR2 YNNKEL (reference sequence). The CDR3 extends over 14 amino acids. The V and J ends lost 4 bases and 3 bases respectively, with 12 bases between them. DNA for the CDR3: TGTGCCAGCAGCCGAAGGGGAGGGGACACTGAAGCTTTCTTT. It translates to CASSRRGGDTEAFF.

V gene TRBV9 combines with J gene TRBJ2-2; 7 bases fit TRBD2. CDR1 and CDR2 from the germline V gene are SGDLS and YYNGEE. Germline trimming cut 5 bases from V and 0 bases from J; bases unmatched to any gene: 7. The CDR3 totals 16 residues. CDR3 residues: CASSFRGGANTGELFF. The CDR3 nucleotides are TGTGCCAGCAGTTTTAGGGGAGGGGCGAACACCGGGGAGCTGTTTTTT.

The CDR3 DNA is TGTGCCAGCAGATCGCGGGGAAGCGGGCATGAGCAGTTCTTC. Its translation is CASRSRGSGHEQFF. The J gene is TRBJ2-1, the V gene TRBV2; TRBD2 might be the D (6 bases). V shed 6 bases and J shed 8 bases, with 17 bases lying between them. The V gene's germline CDR1 is SNHLY and CDR2 FYNNEI. The CDR3 spans 14 residues.

This clone was counted once. This rearrangement joins TRBV2 to TRBJ1-1; the D is unclear. Germline lookup yields CDR1 SNHLY and CDR2 FYNNEI. This CDR3 contains 14 residues. The germline V and J ends were trimmed by 4 bases and 1 base, with 10 bases remaining between them. The CDR3 sequence: CASSGGRRNTEAFF. The CDR3 coding sequence is TGTGCCAGCAGTGGCGGGCGCAGGAACACTGAAGCTTTCTTT.

The chain combines TRBV6-5 with TRBJ2-1; D ambiguous. Trimming took 8 bases from V and 6 from J, leaving 11 bases between them. The CDR3 runs to 12 residues. Per germline, CDR1 MNHEY and CDR2 SVGAGI. The CDR3 DNA reads as TGTGCCAGCCGTCAGGATGGCAATGAGCAGTTCTTC. Encoded protein: CASRQDGNEQFF.

The chain couples TRBV5-1 to TRBJ2-1; maybe TRBD2 (5 bases). The CDR3 is 15 amino acids. V lost 0 bases, J lost 0 bases, and 7 bases lay in between. From germline, CDR1 is SGHRS and CDR2 YFSETQ. The DNA of the CDR3 is TGCGCCAGCAGCTTGGTTGGGAGCTCCTACAATGAGCAGTTCTTC. Translation gives CASSLVGSSYNEQFF. Variable domain in full (rest from reference TRBV5-1 and TRBJ2-1): KAGVTQTPRYLIKTRGQQVTLSCSPISGHRSVSWYQQTPGQGLQFLFEYFSETQRNKGNFPGRFSGRQFSNSRSEMNVSTLELGDSALYLCASSLVGSSYNEQFFGPGTRLTVL.

The chain carries TRBV5-1 and TRBJ1-2; 8 bases are a match to TRBD1. Trimming cost V 0 bases and J 6 bases; bases outside gene matches: 4. The germline V gene has CDR1 SGHRS and CDR2 YFSETQ. The CDR3 contains 14 residues. The DNA for the CDR3 is TGCGCCAGCAGCTTGGCAGGGGGCTCCCATGGCTACACCTTC. The encoded protein is CASSLAGGSHGYTF.

V is TRBV19 and J is TRBJ2-1, with D possibly TRBD2 on 6 matching bases. Per germline, CDR1 LNHDA and CDR2 SQIVND (reference sequence). The CDR3 loop spans 15 amino acids. The V end lost 5 bases, the J end lost 7 bases, and 18 bases lay between the germline ends. Here the CDR3 reads CASSVRLVRANEQFF. In nucleotides, the CDR3 is TGTGCCAGTAGTGTACGACTAGTCCGTGCGAATGAGCAGTTCTTC.